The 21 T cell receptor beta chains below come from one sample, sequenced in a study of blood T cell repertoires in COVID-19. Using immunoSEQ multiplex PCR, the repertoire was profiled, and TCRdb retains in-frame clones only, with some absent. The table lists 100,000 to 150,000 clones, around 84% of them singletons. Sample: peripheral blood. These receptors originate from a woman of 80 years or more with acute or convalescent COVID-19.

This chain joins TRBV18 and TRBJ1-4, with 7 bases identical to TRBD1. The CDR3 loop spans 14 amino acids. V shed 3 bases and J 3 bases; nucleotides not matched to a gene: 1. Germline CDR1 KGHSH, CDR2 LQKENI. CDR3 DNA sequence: TGTGCCAGCTCACCCCAGGGGGCTAATGAAAAACTGTTTTTT. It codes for CASSPQGANEKLFF.

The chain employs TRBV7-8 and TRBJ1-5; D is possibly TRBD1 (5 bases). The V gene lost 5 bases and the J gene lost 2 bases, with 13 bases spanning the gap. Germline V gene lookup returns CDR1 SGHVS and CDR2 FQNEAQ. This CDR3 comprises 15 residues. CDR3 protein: CASSREGAGNQPQHF. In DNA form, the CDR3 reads TGTGCCAGCAGCCGAGAAGGGGCGGGCAATCAGCCCCAGCATTTT.

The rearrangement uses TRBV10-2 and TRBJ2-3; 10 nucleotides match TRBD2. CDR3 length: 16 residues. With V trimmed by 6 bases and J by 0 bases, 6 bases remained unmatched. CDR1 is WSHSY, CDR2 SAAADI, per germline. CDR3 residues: CASRAPGLASTDTQYF. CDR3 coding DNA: TGCGCCAGCAGGGCCCCGGGACTAGCGAGCACAGATACGCAGTATTTT.

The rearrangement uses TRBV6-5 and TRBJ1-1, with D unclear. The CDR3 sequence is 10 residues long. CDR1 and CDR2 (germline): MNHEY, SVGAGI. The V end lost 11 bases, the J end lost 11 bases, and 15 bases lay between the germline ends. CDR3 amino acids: CALGVSLAFF. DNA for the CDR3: TGTGCCCTAGGAGTGAGCTTGGCTTTCTTT.

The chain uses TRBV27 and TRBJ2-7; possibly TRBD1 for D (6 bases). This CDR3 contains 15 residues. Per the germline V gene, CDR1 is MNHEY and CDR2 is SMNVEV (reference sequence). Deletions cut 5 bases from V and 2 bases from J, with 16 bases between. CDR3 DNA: TGTGCCAGCAGTCCAATTACAGGGCCACCCTACGAGCAGTACTTC. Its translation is CASSPITGPPYEQYF.

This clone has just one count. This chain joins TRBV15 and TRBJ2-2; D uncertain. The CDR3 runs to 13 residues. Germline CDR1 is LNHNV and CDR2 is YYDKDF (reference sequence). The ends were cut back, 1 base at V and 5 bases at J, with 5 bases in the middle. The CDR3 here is CATSRAVTGELFF. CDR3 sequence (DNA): TGTGCCACCAGCAGAGCCGTTACCGGGGAGCTGTTTTTT.

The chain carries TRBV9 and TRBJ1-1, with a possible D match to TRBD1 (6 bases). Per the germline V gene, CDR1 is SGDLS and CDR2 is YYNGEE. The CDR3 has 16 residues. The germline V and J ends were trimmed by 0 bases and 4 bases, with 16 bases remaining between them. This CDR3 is CASSVEAAGASTEAFF. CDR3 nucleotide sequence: TGTGCCAGCAGCGTAGAGGCGGCAGGGGCGAGCACTGAAGCTTTCTTT.

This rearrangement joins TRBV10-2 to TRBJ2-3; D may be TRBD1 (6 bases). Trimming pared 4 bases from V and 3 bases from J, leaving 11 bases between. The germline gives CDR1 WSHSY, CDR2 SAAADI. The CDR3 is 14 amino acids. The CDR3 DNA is TGCGCCAGCAGTGCCCTTACAGGGACAGATACGCAGTATTTT. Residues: CASSALTGTDTQYF.

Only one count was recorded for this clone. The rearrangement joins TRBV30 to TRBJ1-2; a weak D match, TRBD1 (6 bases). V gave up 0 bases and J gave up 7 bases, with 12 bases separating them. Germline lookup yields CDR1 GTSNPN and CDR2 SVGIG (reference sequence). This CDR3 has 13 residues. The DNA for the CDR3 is TGTGCCTGGAGTGTAAACAGGGTTGGTGGCTACACCTTC. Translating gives CAWSVNRVGGYTF.

CDR3 DNA sequence: TGTGCCAGTAGCGAAGGTCGGAGGATCTATGGCTACACCTTC. Residues: CASSEGRRIYGYTF. The gene calls are TRBV19 and TRBJ1-2; D not certain. V lost 6 bases and J 4 bases, leaving 15 bases between the germline ends. The CDR3 contains 14 residues. Germline values: CDR1 LNHDA, CDR2 SQIVND (reference sequence).

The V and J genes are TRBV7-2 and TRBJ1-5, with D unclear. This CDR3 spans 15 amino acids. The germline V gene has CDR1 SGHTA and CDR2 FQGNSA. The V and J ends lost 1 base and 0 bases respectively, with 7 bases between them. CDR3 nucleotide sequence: TGTGCCAGCAGCTTAGGAGTTCGTAGCAATCAGCCCCAGCATTTT. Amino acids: CASSLGVRSNQPQHF.

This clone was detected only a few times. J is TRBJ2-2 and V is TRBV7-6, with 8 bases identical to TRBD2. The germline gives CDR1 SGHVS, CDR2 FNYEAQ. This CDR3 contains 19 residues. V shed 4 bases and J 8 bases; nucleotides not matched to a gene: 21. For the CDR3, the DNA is TGTGCCAGCAGCTCGGGACTTCTGGCGGGGGGCCACTCCGCAGGGGAGCTGTTTTTT. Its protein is CASSSGLLAGGHSAGELFF.

CDR3 sequence reads: CASSPAGVTGNTIYF. The CDR3 bases are TGTGCCAGCAGCCCCGCAGGGGTAACTGGAAACACCATATATTTT. The chain uses TRBV7-2 and TRBJ1-3; D is perhaps TRBD1 (6 bases). The V end was cut by 5 bases, the J end by 2 bases, with 13 bases between. Germline V gene sequence: CDR1 SGHTA, CDR2 FQGNSA. The CDR3 covers 15 residues.

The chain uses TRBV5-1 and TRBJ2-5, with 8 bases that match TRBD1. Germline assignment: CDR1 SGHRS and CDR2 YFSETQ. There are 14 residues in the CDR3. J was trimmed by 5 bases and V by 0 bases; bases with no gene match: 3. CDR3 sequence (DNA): TGCGCCAGCAGCTTGGGACAGGGGTTGGAGACCCAGTACTTC. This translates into CASSLGQGLETQYF.

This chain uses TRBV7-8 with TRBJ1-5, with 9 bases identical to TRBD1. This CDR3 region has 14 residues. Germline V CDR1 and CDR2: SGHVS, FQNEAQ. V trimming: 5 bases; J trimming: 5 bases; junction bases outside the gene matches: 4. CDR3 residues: CASSRTGADQPQHF. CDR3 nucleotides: TGTGCCAGCAGCCGGACAGGGGCCGATCAGCCCCAGCATTTT.

The CDR3 region is CASSSTGQGNQPQHF. The CDR3 nucleotides read TGCGCCAGCAGCTCCACGGGACAGGGGAATCAGCCCCAGCATTTT. V is TRBV5-1 and J is TRBJ1-5, with 10 bases aligning to TRBD1. This CDR3 is 15 amino acids long. The germline gives CDR1 SGHRS, CDR2 YFSETQ. The V segment lost 3 bases and the J segment 4 bases; nucleotides outside the gene matches: 4.

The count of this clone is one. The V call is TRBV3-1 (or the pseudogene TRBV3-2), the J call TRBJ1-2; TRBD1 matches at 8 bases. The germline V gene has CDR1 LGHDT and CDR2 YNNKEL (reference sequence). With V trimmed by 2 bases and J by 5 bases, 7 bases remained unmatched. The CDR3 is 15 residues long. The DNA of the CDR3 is TGTGCCAGCAGCCAATCTGGACAGGGATGGTATGGCTACACCTTC. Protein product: CASSQSGQGWYGYTF.

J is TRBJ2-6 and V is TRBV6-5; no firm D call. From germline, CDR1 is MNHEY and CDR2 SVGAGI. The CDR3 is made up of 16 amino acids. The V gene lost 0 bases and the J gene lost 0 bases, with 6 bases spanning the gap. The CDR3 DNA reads TGTGCCAGCAGTTACTCGGAGCTCTCTGGGGCCAACGTCCTGACTTTC. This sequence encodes CASSYSELSGANVLTF.

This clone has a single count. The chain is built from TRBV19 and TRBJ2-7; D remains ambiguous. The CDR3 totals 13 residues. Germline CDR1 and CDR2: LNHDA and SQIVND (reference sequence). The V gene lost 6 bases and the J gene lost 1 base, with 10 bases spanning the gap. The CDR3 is CASSPTVSYEQYF. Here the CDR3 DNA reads TGTGCCAGTAGCCCAACGGTATCCTACGAGCAGTACTTC.

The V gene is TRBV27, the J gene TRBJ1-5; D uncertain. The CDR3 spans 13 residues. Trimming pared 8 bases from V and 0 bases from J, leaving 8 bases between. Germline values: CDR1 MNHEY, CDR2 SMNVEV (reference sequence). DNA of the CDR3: TGTGCCAGCCAAGCCCGTAGCAATCAGCCCCAGCATTTT. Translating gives CASQARSNQPQHF.

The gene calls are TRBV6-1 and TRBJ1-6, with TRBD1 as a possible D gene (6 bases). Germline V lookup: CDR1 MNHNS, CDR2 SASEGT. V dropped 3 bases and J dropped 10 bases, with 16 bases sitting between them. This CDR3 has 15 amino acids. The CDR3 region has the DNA TGTGCCAGCAGTGATATGACAGGCATGGGCTCACCCCTCCACTTT. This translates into CASSDMTGMGSPLHF.